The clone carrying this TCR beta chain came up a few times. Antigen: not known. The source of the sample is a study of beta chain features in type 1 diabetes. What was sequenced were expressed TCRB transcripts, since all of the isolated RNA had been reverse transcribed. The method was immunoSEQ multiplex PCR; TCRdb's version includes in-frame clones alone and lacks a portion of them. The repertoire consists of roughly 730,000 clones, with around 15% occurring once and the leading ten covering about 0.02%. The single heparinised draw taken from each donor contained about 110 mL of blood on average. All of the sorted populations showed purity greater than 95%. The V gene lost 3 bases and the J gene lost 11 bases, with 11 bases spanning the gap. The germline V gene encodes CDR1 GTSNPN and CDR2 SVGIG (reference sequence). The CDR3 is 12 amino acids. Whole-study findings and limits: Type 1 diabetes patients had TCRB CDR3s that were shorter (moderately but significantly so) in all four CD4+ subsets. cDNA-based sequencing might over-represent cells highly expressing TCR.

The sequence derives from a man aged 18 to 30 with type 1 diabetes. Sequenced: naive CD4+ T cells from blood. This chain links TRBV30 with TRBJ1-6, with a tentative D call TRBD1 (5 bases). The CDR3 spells CAWSATGAPLHF. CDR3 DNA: TGTGCCTGGAGCGCGACGGGGGCACCCCTCCACTTT.